The present TCR beta chain was sequenced within a study of cytomegalovirus exposure and HLA in healthy donors. Notes on this clone: What it recognizes is unknown.

Assay: immunoSEQ multiplex PCR; the TCRdb copy retains only in-frame clones and omits some. The repertoire holds about 250,000 clones, with less than 90% as singletons. Study-wide findings and caveats: Most TCR sequences showed up rarely, but some public TCRs showed up in many donors.

The V and J ends lost 6 bases and 4 bases, in that order; junction bases with no gene match: 8. The germline V gene has CDR1 MNHNS and CDR2 SASEGT. CDR3 length: 15 amino acids. The TCR sequence derives from a young man in good health and CMV-seropositive. The sequenced sample was PBMCs. V and J are TRBV6-1 and TRBJ1-2; 10 bases match TRBD1. CDR3: CASSYDRGQGYGYTF. The CDR3 nucleotides read TGTGCCAGCAGCTATGACAGGGGGCAAGGCTATGGCTACACCTTC.